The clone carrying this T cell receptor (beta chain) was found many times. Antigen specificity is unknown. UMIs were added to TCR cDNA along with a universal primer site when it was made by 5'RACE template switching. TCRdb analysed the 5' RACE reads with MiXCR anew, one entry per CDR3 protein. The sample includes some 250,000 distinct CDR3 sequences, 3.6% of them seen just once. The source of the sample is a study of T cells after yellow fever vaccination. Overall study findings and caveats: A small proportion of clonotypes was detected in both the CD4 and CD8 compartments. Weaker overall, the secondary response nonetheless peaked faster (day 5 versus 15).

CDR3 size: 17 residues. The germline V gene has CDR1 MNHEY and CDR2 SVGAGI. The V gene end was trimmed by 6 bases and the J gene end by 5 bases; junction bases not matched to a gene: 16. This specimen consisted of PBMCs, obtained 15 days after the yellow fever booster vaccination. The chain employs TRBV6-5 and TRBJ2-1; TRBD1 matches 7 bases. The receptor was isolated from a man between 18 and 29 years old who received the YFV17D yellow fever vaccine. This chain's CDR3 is CASRRLTGEEFDNEQFF. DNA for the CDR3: TGTGCCAGCAGACGACTCACAGGGGAAGAGTTTGACAATGAGCAGTTCTTC.